The 14 T cell receptor beta chains in this list originate from one sample, sequenced in a study of T cells after yellow fever vaccination. MiXCR was run by TCRdb on the 5' RACE reads, yielding one entry per CDR3 protein. Among a few hundred thousand distinct CDR3 sequences, approximately 4% were seen once, and the ten largest hold about 22%. The material was PBMCs, obtained 5 days after the yellow fever booster vaccination. These receptors came from a man between 18 and 35 years old who received the YFV17D yellow fever vaccine.

This rearrangement joins TRBV20-1 to TRBJ2-1; no clear D. V shed 4 bases and J shed 10 bases, with 8 bases lying between them. Germline CDR1 DFQATT, CDR2 SNEGSKA (reference sequence). CDR3 length: 10 residues. CDR3 region: CSAIIGEQFF. CDR3 DNA sequence: TGCAGTGCTATTATCGGCGAGCAGTTCTTC.

This clonotype was seen only a few times. The CDR3 sequence is CASSHRDSSYEQYF. The CDR3 DNA is TGTGCCAGCAGTCACCGGGACAGCTCCTACGAGCAGTACTTC. This rearrangement joins TRBV6-2 or TRBV6-3 to TRBJ2-7; TRBD1 matches at 7 bases. Per the germline V gene, CDR1 is MNHEY and CDR2 is SVGEGT. The CDR3 sequence is 14 residues long. Losses at the gene ends were 5 bases for V and 0 bases for J; bases not matched to a gene: 4.

This chain joins TRBV2 and TRBJ1-1; a possible D gene is TRBD1 (5 bases). This CDR3 comprises 12 residues. Trimming took off 3 bases at V and 8 bases at J, with 10 bases between the two ends. Germline V CDR1 and CDR2: SNHLY, FYNNEI. In DNA form, the CDR3 reads TGTGCCAGCAGTGACCAGGGAGGGGAAGCTTTCTTT. Translation gives CASSDQGGEAFF.

This sequence joins TRBV30 and TRBJ2-2; D is perhaps TRBD2 (7 bases). Germline V gene sequence: CDR1 GTSNPN, CDR2 SVGIG (reference sequence). Trimming left V 2 bases short and J 5 bases short, with 15 bases between. This CDR3 is built from 15 residues. Written as DNA, the CDR3 is TGTGCCTGGAGTCGGCGGGGGCGAAGAACCGGGGAGCTGTTTTTT. It translates to CAWSRRGRRTGELFF.

This clonotype was seen ten or more times. This sequence joins TRBV20-1 and TRBJ2-5; TRBD1 aligns across 7 bases. V trimming: 6 bases; J trimming: 5 bases; junction bases outside the gene matches: 15. The CDR3 length is 15 residues. Germline loops: CDR1 DFQATT, CDR2 SNEGSKA (reference sequence). Here the CDR3 DNA reads TGCAGTGCGCCGCAATTCGGGACAGTAGGGGAGACCCAGTACTTC. This translates into CSAPQFGTVGETQYF.

This clonotype has only a few counts. The chain couples TRBV4-3 to TRBJ2-1; perhaps TRBD2 as D (5 bases). The V end lost 4 bases, the J end lost 8 bases, and 15 bases lay between the germline ends. The CDR3 runs 14 residues. Germline assignment: CDR1 LGHNA and CDR2 YSLEER. The CDR3 nucleotides are TGCGCCAGCAGCCGCGGGTCTCTTTCCGATGAGCAGTTCTTC. Amino acid sequence: CASSRGSLSDEQFF.

This rearrangement joins TRBV12-3 or TRBV12-4 to TRBJ2-5; D ambiguous. V was pared by 6 bases and J by 5 bases, with 13 bases between. The CDR3 extends over 13 amino acids. The chain's CDR3 is CASRTVPSETQYF. CDR3 bases: TGTGCCAGCAGGACCGTTCCATCGGAGACCCAGTACTTC.

The chain joins TRBV7-2 to TRBJ2-3, with D tentatively TRBD1 or TRBD2 (6 bases each). The CDR3 spans 15 residues. Per germline, CDR1 SGHTA and CDR2 FQGNSA. Trimming took off 5 bases at V and 2 bases at J, with 14 bases between the two ends. The CDR3 sequence is CASSTLGGHTDTQYF. CDR3 sequence (DNA): TGTGCCAGCAGCACCCTGGGGGGACACACAGATACGCAGTATTTT.

The CDR3 DNA reads as TGTGCCAGCAGTTTGGGACAACGGGAGCAGTACGTC. Amino acid sequence: CASSLGQREQYV. The chain joins TRBV28 to TRBJ2-7, with D possibly being TRBD1 (6 bases). V lost 3 bases to trimming and J lost 7 bases, with 10 bases between them. Germline CDR1 reads MDHEN; CDR2 reads SYDVKM. The CDR3 has 12 residues.

This clonotype has a count of ten or more. The genes are TRBV5-1 and TRBJ2-3; a possible D gene is TRBD2 (6 bases). V lost 5 bases, J lost 5 bases, and 15 bases lay in between. Per the germline V gene, CDR1 is SGHRS and CDR2 is YFSETQ. There are 14 residues in the CDR3. In nucleotides, the CDR3 is TGCGCCAGCAGTTCGGAGGGGCCGAGAGATACGCAGTATTTT. Protein product: CASSSEGPRDTQYF.

This clonotype was counted ten times or more. CDR3 DNA: TGTGCCAGCAGCGTAGCTACGACGAGGGAGTACAATGAGCAGTTCTTC. This encodes CASSVATTREYNEQFF. The chain has TRBV9 and TRBJ2-1; a possible D gene is TRBD2 (5 bases). V gave up 0 bases and J gave up 4 bases, with 14 bases separating them. CDR1 and CDR2 (germline): SGDLS, YYNGEE. The CDR3 is 16 amino acids. The whole variable domain, remainder taken from reference TRBV9 and TRBJ2-1, is DSGVTQTPKHLITATGQRVTLRCSPRSGDLSVYWYQQSLDQGLQFLIQYYNGEERAKGNILERFSAQQFPDLHSELNLSSLELGDSALYFCASSVATTREYNEQFFGPGTRLTVL.

CDR3 DNA sequence: TGTGCCAGCAGACCAGGGGACGGAAGGACTGAAGCTTTCTTT. This translates into CASRPGDGRTEAFF. The rearrangement links TRBV7-9 to TRBJ1-1; a weak D match, TRBD1 (6 bases). Trimming shortened V by 6 bases and J by 5 bases, and 16 bases separated the two germline ends. Germline V lookup: CDR1 SEHNR, CDR2 FQNEAQ (reference sequence). This CDR3 is 14 amino acids long.

This sequence joins TRBV29-1 and TRBJ1-5; D call uncertain. Trimming pared 7 bases from V and 9 bases from J, leaving 25 bases between. The CDR3 has 15 residues. Per germline, CDR1 SQVTM and CDR2 ANQGSEA. The DNA of the CDR3 is TGCAGCGCCATAGGGTGGACTCCATTAGCGCGGCCCCAGCATTTT. Translated: CSAIGWTPLARPQHF.

This chain connects TRBV6-1 to TRBJ2-3; weak D call: TRBD2 (6 bases). The V gene lost 5 bases and the J gene lost 1 base, with 13 bases spanning the gap. The CDR3 loop spans 15 amino acids. Per the germline V gene, CDR1 is MNHNS and CDR2 is SASEGT. The CDR3 protein is CASSPGWEGTDTQYF. The CDR3 DNA reads as TGTGCCAGCAGTCCAGGATGGGAGGGCACAGATACGCAGTATTTT.